The T cell receptor (beta chain) described here comes from a study of T cell responses to AZD1222 COVID-19 vaccine. This CDR3 has 12 residues. Trimming stripped 5 bases from V and 4 bases from J, with 7 bases between. Per germline, CDR1 SGHTA and CDR2 FQGTGA. Sequencing used immunoSEQ multiplex PCR; TCRdb keeps in-frame clones, though not all of them. The table shows approximately 140,000 clones, with more than 85% occurring only once. The sequence derives from an adult in good health. The chain couples TRBV7-3 to TRBJ2-3, with D hard to call. Specimen: peripheral blood, collected on day 0 of AZD1222 vaccination. For the CDR3, the DNA is TGTGCCAGCAGCGCTTTTTCAGATACGCAGTATTTT. This translates into CASSAFSDTQYF.